This T cell receptor beta chain emerged from a study of CD8 T cells in ankylosing spondylitis. General study findings and limits: Peripheral blood held disease-linked clones only at relatively low frequency, and these were CD8+.

In TCRdb, the 5' RACE reads were re-called with MiXCR into one record per CDR3 protein. In the table there are a few hundred thousand distinct CDR3 sequences, roughly 20% of which are singletons. The CDR3 runs 14 residues. The V end was cut by 1 base, the J end by 4 bases, with 10 bases between. A remark on this clonotype: Its cognate antigen is unknown.

The chain recombines TRBV12-3 or TRBV12-4 with TRBJ1-2; unclear D gene. The receptor comes from a male donor with ankylosing spondylitis or in good health (not recorded which). Specimen: blood, either unsorted or a sorted T cell fraction (not recorded which). CDR3 protein: CASSLGQPVYGYTF. In DNA form, the CDR3 reads TGTGCCAGCAGTTTAGGTCAGCCGGTCTATGGCTACACCTTC.